A selection of T cell receptor beta chains follows, all from one sample in a study of blood T cell repertoires in COVID-19. Data came from immunoSEQ multiplex PCR; TCRdb stores just in-frame clones and leaves some out. The sample lists 40,000 to 55,000 clones, about 88% occurring once. Sequenced sample: peripheral blood. These receptors all come from a man aged 45 to 65 with active COVID-19. Both conserved end residues are part of each CDR3. Each record gives: CDR3 length, J gene, clone size, D gene, V gene, CDR3 DNA, CDR3 protein. A D gene is named only where the DNA matches it firmly. A row's size may be missing; if present it is once, few, many or a size class.

CDR3 length: 15
J gene: TRBJ1-2
clone size: NA
D gene: TRBD1
V gene: TRBV12-5
CDR3 DNA: TGTGCTAGTGGTTTAGGGACAGGGAAATACTATGGCTACACCTTC
CDR3 protein: CASGLGTGKYYGYTF

CDR3 length: 15
J gene: TRBJ2-3
clone size: NA
D gene: NA
V gene: TRBV7-6
CDR3 DNA: TGTGCCAGCAGCTTAGGCCTCCTGAGGACAGATACGCAGTATTTT
CDR3 protein: CASSLGLLRTDTQYF

CDR3 length: 16
J gene: TRBJ1-5
clone size: NA
D gene: TRBD1
V gene: TRBV28
CDR3 DNA: TGTGCCAGCAGCCTTACGACAGGGTGGAACAATCAGCCCCAGCATTTT
CDR3 protein: CASSLTTGWNNQPQHF

CDR3 length: 14
J gene: TRBJ2-2
clone size: once
D gene: NA
V gene: TRBV5-4
CDR3 DNA: TGTGCCAGCAGTATGCGGGGGAACACCGGGGAGCTGTTTTTT
CDR3 protein: CASSMRGNTGELFF

CDR3 length: 15
J gene: TRBJ1-5
clone size: NA
D gene: NA
V gene: TRBV3-1/TRBV3-2
CDR3 DNA: TGTGCCAGCAGCCCCACCACAGGGCCTAATCAGCCCCAGCATTTT
CDR3 protein: CASSPTTGPNQPQHF

CDR3 length: 14
J gene: TRBJ1-4
clone size: few
D gene: NA
V gene: TRBV18
CDR3 DNA: TGTGCCAGCTCAGCGACGGGGACTAATGAAAAACTGTTTTTT
CDR3 protein: CASSATGTNEKLFF

CDR3 length: 13
J gene: TRBJ1-5
clone size: few
D gene: NA
V gene: TRBV5-1
CDR3 DNA: TGCGCCAGCAGCCAGGGTAGCGGTCAGCCCCAGCATTTT
CDR3 protein: CASSQGSGQPQHF

CDR3 length: 17
J gene: TRBJ2-5
clone size: NA
D gene: TRBD2
V gene: TRBV5-4
CDR3 DNA: TGTGCCAGCAGCAAAATTGGAGCGGGGGGCCCCCAAGAGACCCAGTACTTC
CDR3 protein: CASSKIGAGGPQETQYF

CDR3 length: 15
J gene: TRBJ2-2
clone size: once
D gene: TRBD1
V gene: TRBV9
CDR3 DNA: TGTGCCAGCAGCCCAGGGGGCGGGTTCACCGGGGAGCTGTTTTTT
CDR3 protein: CASSPGGGFTGELFF

CDR3 length: 15
J gene: TRBJ1-6
clone size: once
D gene: TRBD1
V gene: TRBV7-2
CDR3 DNA: TGTGCCAGCAGCTTATTTACAGGGGAACCTTCACCCCTCCACTTT
CDR3 protein: CASSLFTGEPSPLHF

CDR3 length: 15
J gene: TRBJ1-2
clone size: NA
D gene: NA
V gene: TRBV4-1
CDR3 DNA: TGCGCCAGCAGCCATCACGAGGGGGTTTCTTATGGCTACACCTTC
CDR3 protein: CASSHHEGVSYGYTF

CDR3 length: 17
J gene: TRBJ2-1
clone size: NA
D gene: TRBD2
V gene: TRBV19
CDR3 DNA: TGTGCCAGTAGTATAGGAGGACTAGCGGGGGGCTACAATGAGCAGTTCTTC
CDR3 protein: CASSIGGLAGGYNEQFF

CDR3 length: 16
J gene: TRBJ2-5
clone size: NA
D gene: TRBD2
V gene: TRBV9
CDR3 DNA: TGTGCCAGCAGCGTACTGGCGGGGGGAAAGGCAGAGACCCAGTACTTC
CDR3 protein: CASSVLAGGKAETQYF

CDR3 length: 15
J gene: TRBJ2-5
clone size: NA
D gene: TRBD1
V gene: TRBV6-6
CDR3 DNA: TGTGCCAGCAGTTCAAGACAGGGTCATTTGGAGACCCAGTACTTC
CDR3 protein: CASSSRQGHLETQYF

CDR3 length: 13
J gene: TRBJ1-2
clone size: NA
D gene: TRBD1
V gene: TRBV6-2/TRBV6-3
CDR3 DNA: TGTGCCAGCAGTGAGACAGGGGAGGGCGGCTACACCTTC
CDR3 protein: CASSETGEGGYTF

CDR3 length: 15
J gene: TRBJ2-3
clone size: NA
D gene: NA
V gene: TRBV5-1
CDR3 DNA: TGCGCCAGCGCCGACCCGGGTTTTCCCACAGATACGCAGTATTTT
CDR3 protein: CASADPGFPTDTQYF

CDR3 length: 14
J gene: TRBJ2-5
clone size: NA
D gene: NA
V gene: TRBV6-5
CDR3 DNA: TGTGCCAGCAGTCTTTTTTCAGCCGGGGAGACCCAGTACTTC
CDR3 protein: CASSLFSAGETQYF

CDR3 length: 14
J gene: TRBJ2-2
clone size: NA
D gene: TRBD1
V gene: TRBV29-1
CDR3 DNA: TGCAGCGTCGTACAGGGGGCAGGCACCGGGGAGCTGTTTTTT
CDR3 protein: CSVVQGAGTGELFF

CDR3 length: 16
J gene: TRBJ2-3
clone size: NA
D gene: NA
V gene: TRBV11-2
CDR3 DNA: TGTGCCAGCAACCTCCCGGGGGGCCCCAGCACAGATACGCAGTATTTT
CDR3 protein: CASNLPGGPSTDTQYF

CDR3 length: 16
J gene: TRBJ1-5
clone size: NA
D gene: NA
V gene: TRBV18
CDR3 DNA: TGTGCCAGCTCACGAGAGACAGGTCATTACAATCAGCCCCAGCATTTT
CDR3 protein: CASSRETGHYNQPQHF

CDR3 length: 15
J gene: TRBJ2-2
clone size: NA
D gene: NA
V gene: TRBV6-5
CDR3 DNA: TGTGCCAGCAGTTACTGGGGGCCTGCCACCGGGGAGCTGTTTTTT
CDR3 protein: CASSYWGPATGELFF

CDR3 length: 16
J gene: TRBJ2-1
clone size: once
D gene: NA
V gene: TRBV20-1
CDR3 DNA: TGCAGTGCTAGTTTCGCTTTGGGCGGGGGCAACAATGAGCAGTTCTTC
CDR3 protein: CSASFALGGGNNEQFF

CDR3 length: 15
J gene: TRBJ2-3
clone size: NA
D gene: TRBD1
V gene: TRBV7-2
CDR3 DNA: TGTGCCAGCAGGTGGCAGGGGGCTTCCCCAGATACGCAGTATTTT
CDR3 protein: CASRWQGASPDTQYF

CDR3 length: 14
J gene: TRBJ2-7
clone size: NA
D gene: TRBD1
V gene: TRBV4-1
CDR3 DNA: TGCGCCAGCAGCCAGGACAGGTTGAACTACGAGCAGTACTTC
CDR3 protein: CASSQDRLNYEQYF

CDR3 length: 14
J gene: TRBJ2-5
clone size: NA
D gene: TRBD2
V gene: TRBV10-3
CDR3 DNA: TGTGCCATCAAAGGGACTAGCGGGGTTGAGACCCAGTACTTC
CDR3 protein: CAIKGTSGVETQYF

CDR3 length: 16
J gene: TRBJ1-4
clone size: NA
D gene: NA
V gene: TRBV18
CDR3 DNA: TGTGCCAGCTCACCCCGAACAGGCACAACTAATGAAAAACTGTTTTTT
CDR3 protein: CASSPRTGTTNEKLFF

CDR3 length: 14
J gene: TRBJ1-1
clone size: NA
D gene: TRBD1
V gene: TRBV6-5
CDR3 DNA: TGTGCCAGCAGTTGGGCGGGACAGGGGGCTTCAGCTTTCTTT
CDR3 protein: CASSWAGQGASAFF

CDR3 length: 16
J gene: TRBJ1-6
clone size: NA
D gene: NA
V gene: TRBV4-1
CDR3 DNA: TGCGCCAGCAGCCTTCTCGGGCAGGGTAATAATTCACCCCTCCACTTT
CDR3 protein: CASSLLGQGNNSPLHF

CDR3 length: 16
J gene: TRBJ1-2
clone size: NA
D gene: TRBD1
V gene: TRBV6-5
CDR3 DNA: TGTGCCAGCAGTTACTGGGCGGACAGGGGGAGTCGGGGCTACACCTTC
CDR3 protein: CASSYWADRGSRGYTF

CDR3 length: 15
J gene: TRBJ2-7
clone size: NA
D gene: TRBD2
V gene: TRBV3-1/TRBV3-2
CDR3 DNA: TGTGCCAGCAGCCGAAGCGGGGGGGCCTCCTACGAGCAGTACTTC
CDR3 protein: CASSRSGGASYEQYF

CDR3 length: 15
J gene: TRBJ2-3
clone size: NA
D gene: TRBD2
V gene: TRBV28
CDR3 DNA: TGTGCCAGCAGCCCAGCGGGGGCTAGCACAGATACGCAGTATTTT
CDR3 protein: CASSPAGASTDTQYF

CDR3 length: 15
J gene: TRBJ1-3
clone size: NA
D gene: NA
V gene: TRBV28
CDR3 DNA: TGTGCCAGCAGTTTATGGGACAACTCTGGAAACACCATATATTTT
CDR3 protein: CASSLWDNSGNTIYF

CDR3 length: 14
J gene: TRBJ2-2
clone size: NA
D gene: TRBD1
V gene: TRBV19
CDR3 DNA: TGTGCCAGTAGTATGCAGGGGGCGCCCGGGGAGCTGTTTTTT
CDR3 protein: CASSMQGAPGELFF

CDR3 length: 16
J gene: TRBJ1-2
clone size: NA
D gene: NA
V gene: TRBV25-1
CDR3 DNA: TGTGCCAGCAGTGCCCTCGGGGGGGGCGCCATCTATGGCTACACCTTC
CDR3 protein: CASSALGGGAIYGYTF

CDR3 length: 14
J gene: TRBJ1-1
clone size: NA
D gene: NA
V gene: TRBV5-8
CDR3 DNA: TGTGCCAGCAGCTTGGGGACACCAGGTACTGAAGCTTTCTTT
CDR3 protein: CASSLGTPGTEAFF

CDR3 length: 14
J gene: TRBJ1-1
clone size: few
D gene: NA
V gene: TRBV5-5
CDR3 DNA: TGTGCCAGCAGACGGGACCCGGGGGGTACTGAAGCTTTCTTT
CDR3 protein: CASRRDPGGTEAFF

CDR3 length: 13
J gene: TRBJ2-7
clone size: NA
D gene: TRBD1
V gene: TRBV7-6
CDR3 DNA: TGTGCCAGCAGCTTAAGGGACAGGGTCGAGCAGTACTTC
CDR3 protein: CASSLRDRVEQYF

CDR3 length: 15
J gene: TRBJ1-2
clone size: NA
D gene: TRBD1
V gene: TRBV7-6
CDR3 DNA: TGTGCCAGCAGCTTTGGGACAGAAAGTAACTATGGCTACACCTTC
CDR3 protein: CASSFGTESNYGYTF

CDR3 length: 15
J gene: TRBJ2-7
clone size: NA
D gene: TRBD2
V gene: TRBV6-6
CDR3 DNA: TGTGCCAGCAGTTTAGCGGGGCGCCATTCCTACGAGCAGTACTTC
CDR3 protein: CASSLAGRHSYEQYF

CDR3 length: 17
J gene: TRBJ2-3
clone size: NA
D gene: TRBD2
V gene: TRBV7-2
CDR3 DNA: TGTGCCAGCAGCTTATGGCTAGCGGGGGGGAACACAGATACGCAGTATTTT
CDR3 protein: CASSLWLAGGNTDTQYF

CDR3 length: 13
J gene: TRBJ1-1
clone size: NA
D gene: NA
V gene: TRBV27
CDR3 DNA: TGTGCCAGCAGTTTAAGACCCCATCACGGGGCTTTCTTT
CDR3 protein: CASSLRPHHGAFF

CDR3 length: 14
J gene: TRBJ1-3
clone size: once
D gene: NA
V gene: TRBV6-6
CDR3 DNA: TGTGCCAGCAGTTACCTAGGCTCTGGAAACACCATATATTTT
CDR3 protein: CASSYLGSGNTIYF

CDR3 length: 15
J gene: TRBJ1-3
clone size: NA
D gene: NA
V gene: TRBV10-3
CDR3 DNA: TGTGCCATCAGCAGGCAGGCCGACTCTGGAAACACCATATATTTT
CDR3 protein: CAISRQADSGNTIYF

CDR3 length: 15
J gene: TRBJ2-1
clone size: NA
D gene: NA
V gene: TRBV11-2
CDR3 DNA: TGTGCCAGCAGCCTTTCGTCGTCTATCTACAATGAGCAGTTCTTC
CDR3 protein: CASSLSSSIYNEQFF

CDR3 length: 17
J gene: TRBJ2-3
clone size: once
D gene: TRBD2
V gene: TRBV12-5
CDR3 DNA: TGTGCTAGTGGTTTGGTGGGACTAGCGGGGACCACAGATACGCAGTATTTT
CDR3 protein: CASGLVGLAGTTDTQYF